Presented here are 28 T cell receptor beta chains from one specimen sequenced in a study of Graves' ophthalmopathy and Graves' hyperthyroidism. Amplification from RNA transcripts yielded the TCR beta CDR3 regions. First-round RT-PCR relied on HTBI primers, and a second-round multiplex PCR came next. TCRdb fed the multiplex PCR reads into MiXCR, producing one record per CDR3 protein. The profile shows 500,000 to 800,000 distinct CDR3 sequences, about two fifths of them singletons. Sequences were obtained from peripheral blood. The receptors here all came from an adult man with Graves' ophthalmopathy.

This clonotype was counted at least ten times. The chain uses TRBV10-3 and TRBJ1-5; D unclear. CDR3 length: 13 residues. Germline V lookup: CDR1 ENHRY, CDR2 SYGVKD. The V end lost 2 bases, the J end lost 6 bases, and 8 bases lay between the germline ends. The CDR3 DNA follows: TGTGCCATCAGTGAGGGGGATATTCAGCCCCAGCATTTT. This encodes CAISEGDIQPQHF.

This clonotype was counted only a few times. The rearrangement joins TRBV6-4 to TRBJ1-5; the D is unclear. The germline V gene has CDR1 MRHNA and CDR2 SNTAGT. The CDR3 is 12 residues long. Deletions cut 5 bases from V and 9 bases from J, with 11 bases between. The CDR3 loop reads CASSLTSGPQHF. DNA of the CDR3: TGTGCCAGCAGTCTCACTAGCGGGCCCCAGCATTTT.

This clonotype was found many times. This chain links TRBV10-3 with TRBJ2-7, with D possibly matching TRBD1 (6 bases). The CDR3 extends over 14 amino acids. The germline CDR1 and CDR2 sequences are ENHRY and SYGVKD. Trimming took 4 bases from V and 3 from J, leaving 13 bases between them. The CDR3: CAISGAGEYYEQYF. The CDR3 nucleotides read TGTGCCATCAGTGGGGCAGGGGAATACTACGAGCAGTACTTC.

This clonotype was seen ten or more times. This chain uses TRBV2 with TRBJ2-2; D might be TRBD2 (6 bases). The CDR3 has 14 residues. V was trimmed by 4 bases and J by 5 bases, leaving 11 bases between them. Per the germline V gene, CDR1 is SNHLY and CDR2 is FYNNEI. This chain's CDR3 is CASSGREGTGELFF. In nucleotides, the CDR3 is TGTGCCAGCAGTGGGCGGGAAGGGACCGGGGAGCTGTTTTTT.

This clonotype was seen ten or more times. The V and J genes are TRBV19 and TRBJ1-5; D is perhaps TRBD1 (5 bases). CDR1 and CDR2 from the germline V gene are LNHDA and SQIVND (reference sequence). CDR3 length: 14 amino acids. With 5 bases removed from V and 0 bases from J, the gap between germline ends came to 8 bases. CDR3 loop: CASSGDYSNQPQHF. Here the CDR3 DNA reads TGTGCCAGTAGTGGGGACTATAGCAATCAGCCCCAGCATTTT.

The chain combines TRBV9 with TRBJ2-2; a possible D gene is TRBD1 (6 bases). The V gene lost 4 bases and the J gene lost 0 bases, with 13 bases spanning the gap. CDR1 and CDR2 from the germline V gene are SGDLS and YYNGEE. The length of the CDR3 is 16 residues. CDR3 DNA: TGTGCCAGCAGCCCTCAGGACAGAACGAACACCGGGGAGCTGTTTTTT. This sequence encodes CASSPQDRTNTGELFF.

Written as DNA, the CDR3 is TGTGCCAGCAGCTTTGGACAAGCGAGGGAAAAACTGTTTTTT. Translation: CASSFGQAREKLFF. This chain uses TRBV7-9 with TRBJ1-4, with D perhaps matching TRBD1 (5 bases). Germline V gene data show CDR1 as SEHNR and CDR2 as FQNEAQ (reference sequence). The CDR3 has 14 residues. Trimming removed 3 bases from V and 8 bases from J, with 13 bases in between.

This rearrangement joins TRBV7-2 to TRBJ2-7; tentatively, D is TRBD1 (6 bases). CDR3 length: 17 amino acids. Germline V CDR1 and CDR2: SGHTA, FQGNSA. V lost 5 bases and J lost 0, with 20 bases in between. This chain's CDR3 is CASSQDLIGQYSYEQYF. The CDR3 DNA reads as TGTGCCAGCAGCCAAGATCTAATCGGACAGTACTCCTACGAGCAGTACTTC.

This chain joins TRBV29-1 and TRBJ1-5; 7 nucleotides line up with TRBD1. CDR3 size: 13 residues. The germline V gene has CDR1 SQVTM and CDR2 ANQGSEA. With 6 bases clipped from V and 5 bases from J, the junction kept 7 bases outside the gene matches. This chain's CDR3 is CSVSGGTDQPQHF. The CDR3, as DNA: TGCAGCGTCTCAGGGGGGACTGATCAGCCCCAGCATTTT. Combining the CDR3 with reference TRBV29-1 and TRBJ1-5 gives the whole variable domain SAVISQKPSRDICQRGTSLTIQCQVDSQVTMMFWYRQQPGQSLTLIATANQGSEATYESGFVIDKFPISRPNLTFSTLTVSNMSPEDSSIYLCSVSGGTDQPQHFGDGTRLSIL.

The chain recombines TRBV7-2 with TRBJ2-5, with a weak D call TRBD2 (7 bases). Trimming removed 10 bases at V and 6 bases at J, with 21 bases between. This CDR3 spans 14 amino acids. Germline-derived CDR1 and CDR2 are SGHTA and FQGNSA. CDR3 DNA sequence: TGTGCCACAGTATTAGCAGGGGAGGGAAAGACCCAGTACTTC. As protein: CATVLAGEGKTQYF.

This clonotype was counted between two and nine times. CDR3 nucleotide sequence: TGTGCCAGCAGCTTAGATCTTCAGGGGGCAGCAGAGACCCAGTACTTC. Translating gives CASSLDLQGAAETQYF. V gene TRBV11-2 combines with J gene TRBJ2-5; TRBD1 matches 8 bases. This CDR3 spans 16 amino acids. The V and J ends lost 0 bases and 4 bases, in that order; junction bases with no gene match: 7. Germline CDR1 SGHAT, CDR2 FQNNGV.

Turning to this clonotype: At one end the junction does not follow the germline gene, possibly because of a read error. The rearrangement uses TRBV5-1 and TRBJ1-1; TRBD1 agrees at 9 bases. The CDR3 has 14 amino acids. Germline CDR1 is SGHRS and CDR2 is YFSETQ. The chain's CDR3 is CASSKGAGTGRTFF. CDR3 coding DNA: TGTGCCAGCAGCAAGGGGGCGGGGACAGGGAGGACTTTCTTT.

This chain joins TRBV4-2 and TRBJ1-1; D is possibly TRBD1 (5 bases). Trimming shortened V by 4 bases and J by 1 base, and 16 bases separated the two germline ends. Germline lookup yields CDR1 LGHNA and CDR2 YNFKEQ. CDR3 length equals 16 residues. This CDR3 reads CASSRQGGTGNTEAFF. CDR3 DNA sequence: TGTGCCAGCAGCCGCCAAGGAGGGACGGGGAACACTGAAGCTTTCTTT.

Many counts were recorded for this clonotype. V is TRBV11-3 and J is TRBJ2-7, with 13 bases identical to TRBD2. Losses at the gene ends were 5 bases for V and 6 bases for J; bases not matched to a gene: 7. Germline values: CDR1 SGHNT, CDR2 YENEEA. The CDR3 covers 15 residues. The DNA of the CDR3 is TGTGCCAGCAGCCTCACTAGCGGGAGGGCATTCGAGCAGTACTTC. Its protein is CASSLTSGRAFEQYF.

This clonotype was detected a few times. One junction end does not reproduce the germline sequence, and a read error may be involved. The CDR3 loop reads CASSYDTLNTEAFF. DNA for the CDR3: TGTGCCAGCAGCTACGACACGCTGAACACTGAAGCTTTCTTT. This chain links TRBV5-1 with TRBJ1-1; D is ambiguous. Germline assignment: CDR1 SGHRS and CDR2 YFSETQ. There are 14 residues in the CDR3.

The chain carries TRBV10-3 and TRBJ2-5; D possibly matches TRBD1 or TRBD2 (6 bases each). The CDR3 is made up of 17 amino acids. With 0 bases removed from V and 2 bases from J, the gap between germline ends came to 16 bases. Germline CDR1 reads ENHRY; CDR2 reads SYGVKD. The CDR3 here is CAISESSRGAGQETQYF. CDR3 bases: TGTGCCATCAGTGAGTCGTCGAGGGGGGCAGGGCAAGAGACCCAGTACTTC.

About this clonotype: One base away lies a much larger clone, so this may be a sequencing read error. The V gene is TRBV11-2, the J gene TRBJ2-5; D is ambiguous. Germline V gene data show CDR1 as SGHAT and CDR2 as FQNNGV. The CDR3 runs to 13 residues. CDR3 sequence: CASSIDLMETQYF. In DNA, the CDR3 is TGTGCCAGCAGCATAGATCTAATGGAGACCCAGTACTTC.

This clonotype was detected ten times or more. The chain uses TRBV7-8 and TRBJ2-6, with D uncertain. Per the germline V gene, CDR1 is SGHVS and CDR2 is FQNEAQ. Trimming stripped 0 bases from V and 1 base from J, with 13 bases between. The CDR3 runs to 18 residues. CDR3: CASSLARKGKSGANVLTF. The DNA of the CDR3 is TGTGCCAGCAGCTTAGCGAGGAAAGGGAAATCTGGGGCCAACGTCCTGACTTTC. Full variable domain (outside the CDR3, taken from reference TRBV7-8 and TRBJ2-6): GAGVSQSPRYKVAKRGQDVALRCDPISGHVSLFWYQQALGQGPEFLTYFQNEAQLDKSGLPSDRFFAERPEGSVSTLKIQRTQQEDSAVYLCASSLARKGKSGANVLTFGAGSRLTVL.

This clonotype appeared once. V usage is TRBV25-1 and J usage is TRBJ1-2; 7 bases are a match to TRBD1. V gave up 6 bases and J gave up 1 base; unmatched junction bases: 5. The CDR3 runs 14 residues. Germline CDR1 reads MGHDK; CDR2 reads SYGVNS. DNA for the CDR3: TGTGCCAGCAGACGGGACAGATTTAACTATGGCTACACCTTC. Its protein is CASRRDRFNYGYTF.

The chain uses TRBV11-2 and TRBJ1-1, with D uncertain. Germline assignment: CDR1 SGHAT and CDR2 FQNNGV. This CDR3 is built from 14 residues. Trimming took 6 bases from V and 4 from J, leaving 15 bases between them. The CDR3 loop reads CASSYPGMSTEAFF. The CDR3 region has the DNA TGTGCCAGCAGTTACCCGGGGATGAGCACTGAAGCTTTCTTT.

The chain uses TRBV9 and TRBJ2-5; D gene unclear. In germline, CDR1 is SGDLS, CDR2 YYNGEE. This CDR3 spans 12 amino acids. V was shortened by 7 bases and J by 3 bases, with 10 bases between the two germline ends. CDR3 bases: TGTGCCAGCTCACCACACAAAGAGACCCAGTACTTC. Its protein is CASSPHKETQYF. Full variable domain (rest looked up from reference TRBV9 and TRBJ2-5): DSGVTQTPKHLITATGQRVTLRCSPRSGDLSVYWYQQSLDQGLQFLIQYYNGEERAKGNILERFSAQQFPDLHSELNLSSLELGDSALYFCASSPHKETQYFGPGTRLLVL.

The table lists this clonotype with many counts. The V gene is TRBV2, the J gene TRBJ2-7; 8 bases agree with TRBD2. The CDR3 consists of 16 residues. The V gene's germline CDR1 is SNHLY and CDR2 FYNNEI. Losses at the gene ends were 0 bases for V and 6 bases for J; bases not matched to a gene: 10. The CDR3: CASSEARVGRAGEQYF. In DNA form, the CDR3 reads TGTGCCAGCAGTGAAGCGCGAGTCGGGAGGGCCGGCGAGCAGTACTTC. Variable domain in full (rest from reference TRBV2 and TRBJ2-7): EPEVTQTPSHQVTQMGQEVILRCVPISNHLYFYWYRQILGQKVEFLVSFYNNEISEKSEIFDDQFSVERPDGSNFTLKIRSTKLEDSAMYFCASSEARVGRAGEQYFGPGTRLTVT.

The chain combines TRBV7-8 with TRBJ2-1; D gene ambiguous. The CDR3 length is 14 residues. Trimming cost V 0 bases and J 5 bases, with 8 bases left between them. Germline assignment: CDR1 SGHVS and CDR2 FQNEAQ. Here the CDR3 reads CASSLAGTNNEQFF. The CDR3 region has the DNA TGTGCCAGCAGCTTAGCTGGCACTAACAATGAGCAGTTCTTC. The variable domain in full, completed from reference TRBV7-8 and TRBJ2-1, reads GAGVSQSPRYKVAKRGQDVALRCDPISGHVSLFWYQQALGQGPEFLTYFQNEAQLDKSGLPSDRFFAERPEGSVSTLKIQRTQQEDSAVYLCASSLAGTNNEQFFGPGTRLTVL.

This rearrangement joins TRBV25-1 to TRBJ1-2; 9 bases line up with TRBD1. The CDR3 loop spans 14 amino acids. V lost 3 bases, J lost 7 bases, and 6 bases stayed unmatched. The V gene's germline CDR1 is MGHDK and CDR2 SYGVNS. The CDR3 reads CASSEGTGIGGYTF. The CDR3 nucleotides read TGTGCCAGCAGTGAGGGGACAGGGATCGGTGGCTACACCTTC.

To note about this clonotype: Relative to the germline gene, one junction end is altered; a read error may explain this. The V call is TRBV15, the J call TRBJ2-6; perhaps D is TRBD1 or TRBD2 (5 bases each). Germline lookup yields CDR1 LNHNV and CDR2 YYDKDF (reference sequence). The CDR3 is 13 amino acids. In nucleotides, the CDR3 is TGTGCCACCAGCAGAGGTGGGACGCACACTGAAGCTTTC. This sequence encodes CATSRGGTHTEAF.

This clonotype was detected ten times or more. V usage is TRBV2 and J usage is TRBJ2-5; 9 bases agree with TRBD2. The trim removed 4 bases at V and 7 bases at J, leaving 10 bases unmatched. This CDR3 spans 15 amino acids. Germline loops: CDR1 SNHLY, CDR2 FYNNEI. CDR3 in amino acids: CASSGLAGQPRTQYF. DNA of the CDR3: TGTGCCAGCAGTGGTCTAGCGGGGCAGCCCCGGACCCAGTACTTC. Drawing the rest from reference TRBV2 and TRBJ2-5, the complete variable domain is EPEVTQTPSHQVTQMGQEVILRCVPISNHLYFYWYRQILGQKVEFLVSFYNNEISEKSEIFDDQFSVERPDGSNFTLKIRSTKLEDSAMYFCASSGLAGQPRTQYFGPGTRLLVL.

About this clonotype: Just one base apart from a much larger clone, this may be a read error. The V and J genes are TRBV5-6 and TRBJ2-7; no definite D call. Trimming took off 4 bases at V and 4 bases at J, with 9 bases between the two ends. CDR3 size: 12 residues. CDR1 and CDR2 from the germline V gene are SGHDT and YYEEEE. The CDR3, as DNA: TGTGCCAGCAGCGTGGCAGAATACGAGCAGTACTTC. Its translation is CASSVAEYEQYF.

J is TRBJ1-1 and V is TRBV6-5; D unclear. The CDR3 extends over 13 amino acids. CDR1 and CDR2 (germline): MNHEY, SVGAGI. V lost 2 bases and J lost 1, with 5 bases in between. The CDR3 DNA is TGTGCCAGCAGTTACGCGGAGAACACTGAAGCTTTCTTT. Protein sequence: CASSYAENTEAFF.